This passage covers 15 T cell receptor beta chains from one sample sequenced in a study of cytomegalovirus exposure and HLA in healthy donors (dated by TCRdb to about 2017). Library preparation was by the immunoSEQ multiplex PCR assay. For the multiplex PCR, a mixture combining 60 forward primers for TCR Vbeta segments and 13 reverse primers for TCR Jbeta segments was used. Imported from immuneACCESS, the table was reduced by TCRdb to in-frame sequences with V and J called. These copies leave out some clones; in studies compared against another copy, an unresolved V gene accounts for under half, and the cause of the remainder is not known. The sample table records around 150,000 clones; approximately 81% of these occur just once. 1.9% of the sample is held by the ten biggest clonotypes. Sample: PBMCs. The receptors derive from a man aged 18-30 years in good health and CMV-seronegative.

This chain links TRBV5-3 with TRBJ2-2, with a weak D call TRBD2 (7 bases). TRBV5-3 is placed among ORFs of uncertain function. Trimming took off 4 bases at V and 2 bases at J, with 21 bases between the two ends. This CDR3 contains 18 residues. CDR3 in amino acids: CARSTNKRGASNTGELFF. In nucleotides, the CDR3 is TGTGCCAGAAGCACCAACAAACGGGGGGCATCAAACACCGGGGAGCTGTTTTTT.

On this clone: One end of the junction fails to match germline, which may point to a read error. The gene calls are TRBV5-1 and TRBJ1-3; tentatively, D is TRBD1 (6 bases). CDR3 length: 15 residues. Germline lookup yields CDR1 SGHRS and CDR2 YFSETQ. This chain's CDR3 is CASSLEGGSGNTIYF. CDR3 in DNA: TGCGCCAGCAGTTTGGAAGGGGGCTCTGGAAACACCATATATTTT.

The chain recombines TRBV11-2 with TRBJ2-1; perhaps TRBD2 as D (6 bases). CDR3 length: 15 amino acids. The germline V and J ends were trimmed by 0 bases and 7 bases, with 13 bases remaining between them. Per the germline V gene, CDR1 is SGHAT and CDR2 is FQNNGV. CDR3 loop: CASSLEGLAINEQFF. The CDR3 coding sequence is TGTGCCAGCAGCTTAGAGGGCCTAGCGATAAATGAGCAGTTCTTC.

The CDR3 protein is CASSRLAGSPDTQYF. CDR3 DNA: TGTGCCAGCAGTCGACTAGCGGGCTCCCCAGATACGCAGTATTTT. The rearrangement links TRBV6-1 to TRBJ2-3, with TRBD2 matching 10 bases. From germline, CDR1 is MNHNS and CDR2 SASEGT. The CDR3 is made up of 15 amino acids. V dropped 5 bases and J dropped 4; count of bases not matched to a gene: 6.

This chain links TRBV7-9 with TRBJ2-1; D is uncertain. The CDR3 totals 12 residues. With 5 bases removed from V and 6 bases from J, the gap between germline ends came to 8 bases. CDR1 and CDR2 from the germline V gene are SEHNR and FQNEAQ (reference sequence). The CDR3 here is CASSETGNEQFF. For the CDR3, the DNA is TGTGCCAGCAGCGAAACCGGCAATGAGCAGTTCTTC.

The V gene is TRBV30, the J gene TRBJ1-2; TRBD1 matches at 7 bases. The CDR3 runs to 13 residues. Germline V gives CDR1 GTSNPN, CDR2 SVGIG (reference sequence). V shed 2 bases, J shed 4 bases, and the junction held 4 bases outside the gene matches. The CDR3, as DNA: TGTGCCTGGAGTATGGGACAGATCTATGGCTACACCTTC. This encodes CAWSMGQIYGYTF.

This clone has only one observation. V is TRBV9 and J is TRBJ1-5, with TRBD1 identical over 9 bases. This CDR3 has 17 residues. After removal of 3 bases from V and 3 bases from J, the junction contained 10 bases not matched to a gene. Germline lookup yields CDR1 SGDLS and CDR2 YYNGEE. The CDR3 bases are TGTGCCAGCAGCGGAGAACCGGACAGGGGACTCAATCAGCCCCAGCATTTT. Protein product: CASSGEPDRGLNQPQHF.

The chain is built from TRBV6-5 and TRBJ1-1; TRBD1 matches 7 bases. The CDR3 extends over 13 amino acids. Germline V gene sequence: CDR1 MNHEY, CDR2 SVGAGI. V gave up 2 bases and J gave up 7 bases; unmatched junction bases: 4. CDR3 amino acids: CASSYNRGGEAFF. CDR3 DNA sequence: TGTGCCAGCAGTTACAACAGGGGAGGTGAAGCTTTCTTT.

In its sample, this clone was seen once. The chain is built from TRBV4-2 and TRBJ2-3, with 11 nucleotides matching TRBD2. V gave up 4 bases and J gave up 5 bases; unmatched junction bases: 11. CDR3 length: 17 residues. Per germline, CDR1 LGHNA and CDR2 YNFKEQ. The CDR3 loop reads CASSPPGLAAIGDTQYF. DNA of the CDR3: TGTGCCAGCAGCCCGCCGGGACTAGCGGCAATTGGAGATACGCAGTATTTT.

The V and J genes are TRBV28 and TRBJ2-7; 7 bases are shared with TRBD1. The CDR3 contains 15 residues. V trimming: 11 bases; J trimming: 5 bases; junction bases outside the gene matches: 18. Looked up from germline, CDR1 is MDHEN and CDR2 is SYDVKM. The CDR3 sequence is CAAGADRVIFHEQYF. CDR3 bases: TGTGCCGCCGGGGCCGACAGGGTAATTTTCCACGAGCAGTACTTC.

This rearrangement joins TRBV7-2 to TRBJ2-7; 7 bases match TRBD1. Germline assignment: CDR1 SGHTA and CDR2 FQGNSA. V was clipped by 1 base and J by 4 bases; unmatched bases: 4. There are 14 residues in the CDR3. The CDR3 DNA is TGTGCCAGCAGCTTAGACAGGGGTTGGTACGAGCAGTACTTC. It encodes CASSLDRGWYEQYF. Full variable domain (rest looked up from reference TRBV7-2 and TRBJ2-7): GAGVSQSPSNKVTEKGKDVELRCDPISGHTALYWYRQSLGQGLEFLIYFQGNSAPDKSGLPSDRFSAERTGGSVSTLTIQRTQQEDSAVYLCASSLDRGWYEQYFGPGTRLTVT.

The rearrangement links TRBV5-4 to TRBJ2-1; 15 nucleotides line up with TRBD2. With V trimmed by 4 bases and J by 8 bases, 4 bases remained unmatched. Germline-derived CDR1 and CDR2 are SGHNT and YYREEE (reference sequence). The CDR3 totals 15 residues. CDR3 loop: CASSRGLAGGDEQFF. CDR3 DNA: TGTGCCAGCAGCCGCGGACTAGCGGGAGGGGATGAGCAGTTCTTC.

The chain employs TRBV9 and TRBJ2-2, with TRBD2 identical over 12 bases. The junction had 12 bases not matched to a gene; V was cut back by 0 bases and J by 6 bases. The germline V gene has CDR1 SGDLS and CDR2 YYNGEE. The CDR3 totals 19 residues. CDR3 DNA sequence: TGTGCCAGCAGCGTAGGGCTAGCGGGAGGGCCTATGGGTGCCGGGGAGCTGTTTTTT. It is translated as CASSVGLAGGPMGAGELFF. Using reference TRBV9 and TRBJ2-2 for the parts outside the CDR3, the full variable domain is DSGVTQTPKHLITATGQRVTLRCSPRSGDLSVYWYQQSLDQGLQFLIQYYNGEERAKGNILERFSAQQFPDLHSELNLSSLELGDSALYFCASSVGLAGGPMGAGELFFGEGSRLTVL.

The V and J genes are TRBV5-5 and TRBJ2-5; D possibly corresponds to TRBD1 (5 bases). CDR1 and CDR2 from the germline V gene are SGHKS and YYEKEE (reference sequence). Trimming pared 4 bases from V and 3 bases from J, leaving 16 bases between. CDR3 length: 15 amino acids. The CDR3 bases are TGTGCCAGCAGCGGGTTGCAGGGCTCAAAAGAGACCCAGTACTTC. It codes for CASSGLQGSKETQYF.

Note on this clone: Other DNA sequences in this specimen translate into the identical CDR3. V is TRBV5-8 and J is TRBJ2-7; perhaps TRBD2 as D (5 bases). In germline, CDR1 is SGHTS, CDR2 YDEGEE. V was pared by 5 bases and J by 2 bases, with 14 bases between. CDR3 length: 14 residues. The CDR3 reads CASRSRRGAYEQYF. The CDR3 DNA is TGTGCCAGCAGGTCCCGACGGGGTGCCTACGAGCAGTACTTC.